The next 9 T cell receptor beta chains were all read from a single sample in a study of CD8+ T cells in alopecia areata. Specified treatment: oral pan-JAK inhibitor, 5-10 mg twice daily. Sequencing used cDNA as its template, made by extracting RNA and reverse transcribing it. Clones were read by immunoSEQ multiplex PCR, and TCRdb kept only the in-frame ones, dropping some. The sample yields some 200,000 clones, approximately 56% seen once. This material consisted of CD4+ T cells sorted from blood, taken at week 4, from a patient treated with tofacitinib. These receptors were obtained from a human donor with alopecia areata.

A few counts support this clone. In DNA form, the CDR3 reads TGTGCCAGCAGCCAAGGGCGGGCCCAAGGTGGGCAGTACTTC. Translated: CASSQGRAQGGQYF. The V call is TRBV14, the J call TRBJ2-7, with D maybe TRBD2 (5 bases). Deletions cut 1 base from V and 9 bases from J, with 16 bases between. Germline CDR1 is SGHDN and CDR2 is FVKESK. The CDR3 has 14 residues. The complete variable domain, with remaining parts taken from reference TRBV14 and TRBJ2-7, reads EAGVTQFPSHSVIEKGQTVTLRCDPISGHDNLYWYRRVMGKEIKFLLHFVKESKQDESGMPNNRFLAERTGGTYSTLKVQPAELEDSGVYFCASSQGRAQGGQYFGPGTRLTVT.

The J gene is TRBJ1-2, the V gene TRBV25-1; possible D gene TRBD1, 6 bases. CDR3 length: 12 amino acids. Germline V gene sequence: CDR1 MGHDK, CDR2 SYGVNS. Trimming stripped 5 bases from V and 8 bases from J, with 12 bases between. Here the CDR3 reads CASSWGDNGYTF. DNA of the CDR3: TGTGCCAGCAGTTGGGGGGACAACGGCTACACCTTC.

The genes are TRBV30 and TRBJ2-1, with a tentative D call TRBD2 (6 bases). Germline CDR1 GTSNPN, CDR2 SVGIG (reference sequence). This CDR3 is 19 amino acids long. V was clipped by 5 bases and J by 2 bases, with 28 bases between them. The CDR3 protein is CAWGGRLGGIGRAYNEQFF. In DNA form, the CDR3 reads TGTGCCTGGGGGGGACGCCTGGGAGGCATCGGGCGGGCCTACAATGAGCAGTTCTTC.

The V call is TRBV30, the J call TRBJ2-5; TRBD2 matches 10 bases. The CDR3 contains 15 residues. Germline CDR1 is GTSNPN and CDR2 is SVGIG (reference sequence). V shed 2 bases, J shed 5 bases, and the junction held 8 bases outside the gene matches. In DNA, the CDR3 is TGTGCCTGGAGTTCAGCGGGGGGGGCAAGGGAGACCCAGTACTTC. Translation gives CAWSSAGGARETQYF. Using reference TRBV30 and TRBJ2-5 for the parts outside the CDR3, the full variable domain is SQTIHQWPATLVQPVGSPLSLECTVEGTSNPNLYWYRQAAGRGLQLLFYSVGIGQISSEVPQNLSASRPQDRQFILSSKKLLLSDSGFYLCAWSSAGGARETQYFGPGTRLLVL.

The J gene is TRBJ2-1, the V gene TRBV30; no firm D call. The V gene's germline CDR1 is GTSNPN and CDR2 SVGIG (reference sequence). The CDR3 spans 15 residues. V lost 1 base and J lost 2, with 12 bases in between. The chain's CDR3 is CAWSADGRAYNEQFF. DNA of the CDR3: TGTGCCTGGAGTGCGGACGGCCGAGCCTACAATGAGCAGTTCTTC.

This clone turned up a few times. The V gene is TRBV10-3, the J gene TRBJ2-3, with 7 bases matching TRBD2. Looked up from germline, CDR1 is ENHRY and CDR2 is SYGVKD. Unmatched junction bases numbered 10, after V lost 11 bases and J lost 2 bases. The CDR3 is made up of 14 amino acids. The CDR3 DNA is TGTGCCGCCTCTCCGGGACTAACCACAGATACGCAGTATTTT. This gives the protein CAASPGLTTDTQYF.

The V and J genes are TRBV2 and TRBJ2-3; 7 nucleotides align to TRBD1. The germline V gene encodes CDR1 SNHLY and CDR2 FYNNEI. This CDR3 has 17 amino acids. Unmatched junction bases numbered 16, after V lost 6 bases and J lost 4 bases. The CDR3: CASRHRQGEAASDTQYF. CDR3 nucleotides: TGTGCCAGCAGACACAGACAGGGAGAGGCCGCATCAGATACGCAGTATTTT.

The J gene is TRBJ2-5, the V gene TRBV30; 8 nucleotides align to TRBD2. J was trimmed by 2 bases and V by 3 bases; bases with no gene match: 2. The CDR3 totals 13 residues. In germline, CDR1 is GTSNPN, CDR2 SVGIG (reference sequence). CDR3: CAWSGGGQETQYF. The CDR3 nucleotides read TGTGCCTGGAGCGGCGGGGGGCAAGAGACCCAGTACTTC.

The chain uses TRBV9 and TRBJ2-3; 9 bases align to TRBD2. The CDR3 length is 15 residues. V gave up 0 bases and J gave up 1 base; unmatched junction bases: 0. Germline V lookup: CDR1 SGDLS, CDR2 YYNGEE. The CDR3 sequence: CASSVVAGGTDTQYF. The CDR3 DNA follows: TGTGCCAGCAGCGTAGTAGCGGGGGGCACAGATACGCAGTATTTT.